This passage covers 12 T cell receptor beta chains from one sample sequenced in a study of molecular identifiers for immune sequencing clone quantification listed by TCRdb under 2018. The library was generated by PCR. Sequencer: Illumina HiSeq 4000. TCRdb itself trimmed the public reads at Q25 with fastp, ran MiXCR and retained productive beta chains. Under each unique CDR3 protein, matching rows form one entry showing the most common genes and DNA. Across this sample there are more than 250,000 distinct CDR3 sequences, with around a fifth seen only once. The ten largest clones take up roughly 0.86% of the sample. Sample: naive CD8+ T cells from blood, with Jurkat cell RNA spiked in. The cell subset or site label for this specimen denotes: FACS-sorted CD8+CD4-CCR7+CD45RA+ naive T cells. Receptor source: a human donor in good health. Some libraries in this study had Jurkat cell RNA spiked in.

This clonotype was detected a few times. The rearrangement joins TRBV27 to TRBJ2-7; the match to TRBD2 covers 10 bases. V lost 2 bases and J lost 7; bases outside the gene matches: 8. Germline assignment: CDR1 MNHEY and CDR2 SMNVEV (reference sequence). The CDR3 spans 15 residues. CDR3 in amino acids: CASSLLAGEWKEQYF. CDR3 DNA: TGTGCCAGCAGTTTACTAGCGGGGGAATGGAAGGAGCAGTACTTC.

Comment on this clonotype: A clone one base away is much larger, so this may be a read error. This rearrangement joins TRBV12-3 or TRBV12-4 to TRBJ2-3; TRBD1 aligns across 8 bases. This CDR3 spans 14 amino acids. The CDR3: CARSIRTGLDTQYF. CDR3 in DNA: TGTGCCCGCAGTATACGGACAGGGTTGGATACGCAGTATTTT.

Of note for this clonotype: A much larger clone is a single base away; this may be a read error. V usage is TRBV4-1 and J usage is TRBJ1-1; D gene uncertain. CDR1 and CDR2 from the germline V gene are MGHRA and YSYEKL. This CDR3 is built from 12 residues. The CDR3 DNA follows: TGCGCCAGCAGCCCTGGGAGGCTTGAAGCTTCCTTT. Translating gives CASSPGRLEASF.

At least ten counts were recorded for this clonotype. V and J are TRBV7-8 and TRBJ2-7; either TRBD1 or TRBD2 may fit D (5 bases each). The V end was cut by 5 bases, the J end by 0 bases, with 14 bases between. The CDR3 has 15 residues. Germline V gene lookup returns CDR1 SGHVS and CDR2 FQNEAQ. CDR3 residues: CASSPGPRASYEQYF. The CDR3 DNA reads as TGTGCCAGCAGCCCGGGACCGCGAGCCTCCTACGAGCAGTACTTC. Variable domain in full (rest from reference TRBV7-8 and TRBJ2-7): GAGVSQSPRYKVAKRGQDVALRCDPISGHVSLFWYQQALGQGPEFLTYFQNEAQLDKSGLPSDRFFAERPEGSVSTLKIQRTQQEDSAVYLCASSPGPRASYEQYFGPGTRLTVT.

This clonotype has a handful of counts. The rearrangement joins TRBV5-8 to TRBJ1-5; D is undetermined. Germline V gives CDR1 SGHTS, CDR2 YDEGEE. The CDR3 extends over 13 amino acids. Trimming removed 3 bases from V and 7 bases from J, with 11 bases in between. Here the CDR3 reads CASSSDGGQPQHF. The CDR3 DNA follows: TGTGCCAGCAGCTCGGACGGAGGGCAGCCCCAGCATTTT.

This clonotype was observed a handful of times. The genes are TRBV6-2 or TRBV6-3 and TRBJ2-1; D gene ambiguous. The germline CDR1 and CDR2 sequences are MNHEY and SVGEGT. CDR3 size: 13 residues. V lost 7 bases and J 7 bases, leaving 14 bases between the germline ends. This chain's CDR3 is CASTPASYNEQFF. DNA of the CDR3: TGTGCCAGCACCCCCGCCAGCTATAATGAGCAGTTCTTC.

This clonotype was seen ten or more times. This chain connects TRBV4-3 to TRBJ2-1, with 9 bases lining up with TRBD2. J was trimmed by 8 bases and V by 0 bases; bases with no gene match: 5. The CDR3 extends over 15 amino acids. Germline CDR1 reads LGHNA; CDR2 reads YSLEER. CDR3 amino acids: CASSQDSGRTDEQFF. CDR3 nucleotides: TGCGCCAGCAGCCAAGATAGCGGGAGAACCGATGAGCAGTTCTTC.

The sample holds many counts of this clonotype. Written as DNA, the CDR3 is TGTGCCAGCAGCGATCGGGACAGCTCAGGGCAGTATTTT. Protein product: CASSDRDSSGQYF. The chain joins TRBV7-9 to TRBJ2-3; 7 bases are a match to TRBD1. CDR3 size: 13 residues. V lost 5 bases to trimming and J lost 11 bases; unmatched junction nucleotides: 10. Germline V gene data show CDR1 as SEHNR and CDR2 as FQNEAQ (reference sequence).

This clonotype was seen a handful of times. J is TRBJ2-1 and V is TRBV27; TRBD1 aligns across 8 bases. The CDR3 length is 14 residues. Per the germline V gene, CDR1 is MNHEY and CDR2 is SMNVEV (reference sequence). V shed 3 bases, J shed 9 bases, and the junction held 7 bases outside the gene matches. The DNA for the CDR3 is TGTGCCAGCAGTTTTTCAGGGGGCGAGGGTGAGCAGTTCTTC. It is translated as CASSFSGGEGEQFF.

The rearrangement links TRBV2 to TRBJ2-7, with D uncertain. This CDR3 contains 14 residues. Germline V gene data show CDR1 as SNHLY and CDR2 as FYNNEI. Trimming pared 5 bases from V and 3 bases from J, leaving 14 bases between. This chain's CDR3 is CASSPTSGYYEQYF. The CDR3 nucleotides read TGTGCCAGCAGTCCCACCTCCGGCTACTACGAGCAGTACTTC.

Details on this clonotype: The junction and the germline gene differ at one end; a read error may be behind it. The V call is TRBV4-3, the J call TRBJ2-7; the D gene is possibly TRBD2 (5 bases). The germline V gene encodes CDR1 LGHNA and CDR2 YSLEER. CDR3 length equals 16 residues. DNA for the CDR3: TGCGCCAGCAGCCAAGAGTGGCAGTCGGGATCCTACGAGCGGTACTTC. Amino acids: CASSQEWQSGSYERYF.

This clonotype was seen repeatedly, ten times or more. The CDR3 sequence is CASSTDGDGNTEAFF. The CDR3 nucleotides are TGCGCCAGCAGCACGGACGGTGATGGTAACACTGAAGCTTTCTTT. V usage is TRBV5-1 and J usage is TRBJ1-1; D is uncertain. The germline gives CDR1 SGHRS, CDR2 YFSETQ. The CDR3 sequence is 15 residues long. V was cut by 4 bases and J by 2 bases, with 15 bases left in between.